The 21 T cell receptor beta chains presented below share a single source sample, sequenced in a study of cytotoxic CD8 clonotypes in ibrutinib-treated CLL. Profiled with immunoSEQ multiplex PCR; TCRdb holds only in-frame clones, not every one. The table records approximately 190,000 clones, 60% to 80% of them present only once. Sequencing was performed on PBMCs, taken after 12 months of ibrutinib treatment. The receptor set was obtained from a human donor with chronic lymphocytic leukemia.

The chain has TRBV19 and TRBJ2-1; TRBD2 might be the D (6 bases). The CDR3 contains 14 residues. V lost 3 bases and J lost 5, with 11 bases in between. CDR1 LNHDA and CDR2 SQIVND come from the germline V gene (reference sequence). The CDR3: CASSIEPSDNEQFF. Written as DNA, the CDR3 is TGTGCCAGTAGTATTGAGCCTAGCGACAATGAGCAGTTCTTC.

The chain recombines TRBV11-3 with TRBJ2-7, with D perhaps TRBD1 or TRBD2 (5 bases each). The V end lost 5 bases, the J end lost 0 bases, and 11 bases lay between the germline ends. This CDR3 comprises 14 residues. Germline V CDR1 and CDR2: SGHNT, YENEEA. The chain's CDR3 is CASSPTRGSYEQYF. The CDR3 DNA sequence: TGTGCCAGCAGCCCCACGAGGGGCTCCTACGAGCAGTACTTC.

This clone was seen a few times. The chain recombines TRBV2 with TRBJ2-4; 8 nucleotides agree with TRBD1. The CDR3 covers 14 residues. The V and J ends lost 7 bases and 8 bases, in that order; junction bases with no gene match: 10. Germline-derived CDR1 and CDR2 are SNHLY and FYNNEI. The CDR3 loop is CASNPGQGKYIQYF. The DNA of the CDR3 is TGTGCCAGCAATCCCGGACAGGGAAAGTACATTCAGTACTTC.

This rearrangement joins TRBV9 to TRBJ2-6, with 9 bases identical to TRBD1. V trimming: 3 bases; J trimming: 2 bases; junction bases outside the gene matches: 9. This CDR3 spans 18 amino acids. Per the germline V gene, CDR1 is SGDLS and CDR2 is YYNGEE. This CDR3 is CASSAAGTGWAGANVLTF. The CDR3 DNA reads TGTGCCAGCAGCGCCGCCGGGACAGGGTGGGCTGGGGCCAACGTCCTGACTTTC.

The chain combines TRBV10-3 with TRBJ2-2; possible D gene TRBD1, 6 bases. The CDR3 is 11 amino acids. From germline, CDR1 is ENHRY and CDR2 SYGVKD. Trimming pared 6 bases from V and 9 bases from J, leaving 8 bases between. The CDR3 reads CAISQGWELFF. CDR3 bases: TGTGCCATCAGCCAGGGGTGGGAGCTGTTTTTT.

The chain uses TRBV6-5 and TRBJ2-6; D remains unclear. Per germline, CDR1 MNHEY and CDR2 SVGAGI. V lost 3 bases to trimming and J lost 4 bases, with 4 bases between them. The CDR3 covers 13 residues. DNA for the CDR3: TGTGCCAGCAGTTATGCCGGGGCCAACGTCCTGACTTTC. This gives the protein CASSYAGANVLTF.

This clone was seen only once. The chain carries TRBV4-1 and TRBJ2-7; D not resolved. V was shortened by 0 bases and J by 2 bases, with 11 bases between the two germline ends. Germline loops: CDR1 MGHRA, CDR2 YSYEKL. The CDR3 covers 15 residues. CDR3 sequence reads: CASSQDHSPTYEQYF. The CDR3 region has the DNA TGCGCCAGCAGCCAAGACCACAGCCCAACCTACGAGCAGTACTTC.

This clone was counted only a few times. In the same sample, other DNA sequences code for this CDR3. The chain links TRBV5-1 to TRBJ1-5; 10 nucleotides align to TRBD1. The ends lost 4 bases at V and 7 bases at J; junction bases unmatched: 5. Germline values: CDR1 SGHRS, CDR2 YFSETQ. The CDR3 sequence is 14 residues long. The CDR3 spells CASSPGQGGQPQHF. The CDR3 DNA reads as TGCGCCAGCAGCCCAGGACAGGGGGGGCAGCCCCAGCATTTT.

The gene calls are TRBV5-6 and TRBJ2-7; no clear D. The V gene lost 3 bases and the J gene lost 7 bases, with 23 bases spanning the gap. The CDR3 length is 16 residues. Germline V gene lookup returns CDR1 SGHDT and CDR2 YYEEEE. CDR3 DNA sequence: TGTGCCAGCAGCTCGGCCGGTGTCTACCCCCTCGGGGAGCAGTACTTC. Its protein product is CASSSAGVYPLGEQYF.

The genes are TRBV4-2 and TRBJ2-1; no firm D call. Germline values: CDR1 LGHNA, CDR2 YNFKEQ. CDR3 length: 14 residues. V lost 1 base, J lost 3 bases, and 7 bases lay in between. The CDR3 DNA follows: TGTGCCAGCAGCCAAGTGCTGGTCTACAATGAGCAGTTCTTC. This encodes CASSQVLVYNEQFF.

The genes are TRBV27 and TRBJ2-7; 8 bases are a match to TRBD1. Unmatched junction bases numbered 12, after V lost 5 bases and J lost 6 bases. Germline CDR1 and CDR2: MNHEY and SMNVEV (reference sequence). The CDR3 sequence is 15 residues long. CDR3 sequence: CASSAYRGSGGEQYF. In DNA form, the CDR3 reads TGTGCCAGCAGTGCCTACAGGGGGTCAGGGGGCGAGCAGTACTTC.

This clone occurred a few times. The chain is built from TRBV5-6 and TRBJ2-3; the match to TRBD2 covers 8 bases. This CDR3 has 16 amino acids. CDR1 and CDR2 (germline): SGHDT, YYEEEE. With 4 bases clipped from V and 1 base from J, the junction kept 8 bases outside the gene matches. CDR3 nucleotide sequence: TGTGCCAGCAGCGATAGCGGGACCAGGGGCACAGATACGCAGTATTTT. Translated: CASSDSGTRGTDTQYF. Looking up the rest from reference TRBV5-6 and TRBJ2-3 gives the full variable domain: DAGVTQSPTHLIKTRGQQVTLRCSPKSGHDTVSWYQQALGQGPQFIFQYYEEEERQRGNFPDRFSGHQFPNYSSELNVNALLLGDSALYLCASSDSGTRGTDTQYFGPGTRLTVL.

V is TRBV7-9 and J is TRBJ1-2; the D gene is possibly TRBD1 (6 bases). V gave up 3 bases and J gave up 3 bases, with 11 bases separating them. Germline V gene data show CDR1 as SEHNR and CDR2 as FQNEAQ (reference sequence). CDR3 length: 14 residues. CDR3 protein: CASSLGAGDYGYTF. For the CDR3, the DNA is TGTGCCAGCAGCTTGGGTGCAGGGGACTATGGCTACACCTTC. The complete variable domain, with remaining parts taken from reference TRBV7-9 and TRBJ1-2, reads DTGVSQNPRHKITKRGQNVTFRCDPISEHNRLYWYRQTLGQGPEFLTYFQNEAQLEKSRLLSDRFSAERPKGSFSTLEIQRTEQGDSAMYLCASSLGAGDYGYTFGSGTRLTVV.

The V and J genes are TRBV5-1 and TRBJ2-1; 9 bases line up with TRBD1. V gave up 3 bases and J gave up 4 bases; unmatched junction bases: 5. The CDR3 contains 15 residues. Germline V gene lookup returns CDR1 SGHRS and CDR2 YFSETQ. This CDR3 reads CASSSGQGRYNEQFF. CDR3 in DNA: TGCGCCAGCAGCTCCGGACAGGGGAGGTACAATGAGCAGTTCTTC.

The rearrangement uses TRBV11-3 and TRBJ2-7, with 11 bases matching TRBD2. Germline values: CDR1 SGHNT, CDR2 YENEEA. The CDR3 is 17 amino acids. Unmatched junction bases numbered 9, after V lost 5 bases and J lost 0 bases. The chain's CDR3 is CASSPRPGLAASYEQYF. The CDR3 nucleotides are TGTGCCAGCAGCCCCCGACCGGGACTAGCGGCCTCCTACGAGCAGTACTTC. Filled out from reference TRBV11-3 and TRBJ2-7, the complete variable domain reads EAGVVQSPRYKIIEKKQPVAFWCNPISGHNTLYWYLQNLGQGPELLIRYENEEAVDDSQLPKDRFSAERLKGVDSTLKIQPAELGDSAVYLCASSPRPGLAASYEQYFGPGTRLTVT.

Of note for this clone: The junction shows a germline mismatch at one end, possibly a read error. The CDR3 loop is CASSKDAGETQYF. The CDR3 DNA follows: TGTGCTAGCAGCAAGGACGCTGGGGAGACCCAGTACTTC. This chain connects TRBV7-7 to TRBJ2-5; D is unclear. CDR1 and CDR2 from the germline V gene are SSHAT and FNYEAQ (reference sequence). The CDR3 totals 13 residues.

This sequence joins TRBV2 and TRBJ2-1, with D perhaps TRBD2 (7 bases). This CDR3 has 13 amino acids. V dropped 6 bases and J dropped 6 bases, with 12 bases sitting between them. Germline V gives CDR1 SNHLY, CDR2 FYNNEI. CDR3 nucleotide sequence: TGTGCCAGCAGCCGGGGAGGGGGCAATGAGCAGTTCTTC. Its protein product is CASSRGGGNEQFF.

The gene calls are TRBV19 and TRBJ2-3; a possible D gene is TRBD2 (5 bases). The CDR3 runs 15 residues. Between the trimmed V and J ends, which lost 6 bases and 1 base, there was a span of 14 bases. Germline CDR1 is LNHDA and CDR2 is SQIVND (reference sequence). The chain's CDR3 is CASSPGGQRTDTQYF. In nucleotides, the CDR3 is TGTGCCAGTAGCCCGGGCGGGCAGCGCACAGATACGCAGTATTTT.

This clone was detected only a few times. This chain uses TRBV30 with TRBJ1-5; possible D gene TRBD1, 5 bases. Trimming removed 0 bases at V and 8 bases at J, with 11 bases between. The germline CDR1 and CDR2 sequences are GTSNPN and SVGIG (reference sequence). The CDR3 sequence is 13 residues long. CDR3 amino acids: CAWSVHGREPQHF. The CDR3 region has the DNA TGTGCCTGGAGTGTACATGGCAGGGAGCCCCAGCATTTT.

The chain carries TRBV18 and TRBJ2-1, with 7 nucleotides matching TRBD2. Per the germline V gene, CDR1 is KGHSH and CDR2 is LQKENI. V lost 2 bases, J lost 8 bases, and 3 bases stayed unmatched. This CDR3 region has 13 residues. As DNA, the CDR3 is TGTGCCAGCTCACCATCGGGAGGCCATGAGCAGTTCTTC. Its protein product is CASSPSGGHEQFF.

This clone was seen a few times. The chain employs TRBV4-1 and TRBJ2-1; 12 nucleotides align to TRBD2. The CDR3 is made up of 19 amino acids. Germline values: CDR1 MGHRA, CDR2 YSYEKL. V lost 4 bases and J lost 0; bases outside the gene matches: 10. In DNA form, the CDR3 reads TGCGCCAGCAGCCTCTCTAGCGGGGGGGAGCCCCTCTCCTACAATGAGCAGTTCTTC. Translating it yields CASSLSSGGEPLSYNEQFF.